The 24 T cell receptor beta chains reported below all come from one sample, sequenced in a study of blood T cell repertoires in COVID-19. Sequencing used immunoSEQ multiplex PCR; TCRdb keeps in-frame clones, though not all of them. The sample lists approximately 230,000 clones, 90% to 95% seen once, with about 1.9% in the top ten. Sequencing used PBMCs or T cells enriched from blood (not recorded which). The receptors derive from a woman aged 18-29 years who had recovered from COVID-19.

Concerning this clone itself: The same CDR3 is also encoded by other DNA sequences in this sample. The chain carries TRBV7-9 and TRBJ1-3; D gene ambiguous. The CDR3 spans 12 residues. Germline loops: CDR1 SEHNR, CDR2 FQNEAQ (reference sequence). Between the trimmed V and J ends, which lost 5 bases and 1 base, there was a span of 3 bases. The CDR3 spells CASSPSGNTIYF. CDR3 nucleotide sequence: TGTGCCAGCAGCCCGTCTGGAAACACCATATATTTT. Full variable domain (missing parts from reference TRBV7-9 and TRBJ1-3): DTGVSQNPRHKITKRGQNVTFRCDPISEHNRLYWYRQTLGQGPEFLTYFQNEAQLEKSRLLSDRFSAERPKGSFSTLEIQRTEQGDSAMYLCASSPSGNTIYFGEGSWLTVV.

The CDR3 spells CAITDRREYEQYF. CDR3 nucleotides: TGTGCCATAACGGACAGGAGGGAGTACGAGCAGTACTTC. V and J are TRBV28 and TRBJ2-7; D is perhaps TRBD1 (7 bases). There are 13 residues in the CDR3. Germline assignment: CDR1 MDHEN and CDR2 SYDVKM. With 10 bases removed from V and 4 bases from J, the gap between germline ends came to 17 bases.

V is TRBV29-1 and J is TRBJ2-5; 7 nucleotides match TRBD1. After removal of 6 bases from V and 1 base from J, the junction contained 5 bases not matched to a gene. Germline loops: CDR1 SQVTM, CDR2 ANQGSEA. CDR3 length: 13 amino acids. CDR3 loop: CSVADRFQETQYF. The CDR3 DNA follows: TGCAGCGTGGCGGACAGGTTCCAAGAGACCCAGTACTTC. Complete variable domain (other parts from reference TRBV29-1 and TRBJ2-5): SAVISQKPSRDICQRGTSLTIQCQVDSQVTMMFWYRQQPGQSLTLIATANQGSEATYESGFVIDKFPISRPNLTFSTLTVSNMSPEDSSIYLCSVADRFQETQYFGPGTRLLVL.

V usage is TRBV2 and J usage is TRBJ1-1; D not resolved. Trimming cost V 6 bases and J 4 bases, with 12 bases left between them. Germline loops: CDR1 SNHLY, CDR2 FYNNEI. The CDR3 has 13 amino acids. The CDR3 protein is CASREGRFTEAFF. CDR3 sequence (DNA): TGTGCCAGCAGGGAGGGTAGATTCACTGAAGCTTTCTTT.

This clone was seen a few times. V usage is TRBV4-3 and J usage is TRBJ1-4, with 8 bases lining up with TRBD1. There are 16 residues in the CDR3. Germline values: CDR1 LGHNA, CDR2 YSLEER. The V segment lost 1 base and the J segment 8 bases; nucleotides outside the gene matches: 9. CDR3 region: CASSQARQGLREKLFF. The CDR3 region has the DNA TGCGCCAGCAGCCAAGCTAGACAGGGGCTCCGGGAAAAACTGTTTTTT.

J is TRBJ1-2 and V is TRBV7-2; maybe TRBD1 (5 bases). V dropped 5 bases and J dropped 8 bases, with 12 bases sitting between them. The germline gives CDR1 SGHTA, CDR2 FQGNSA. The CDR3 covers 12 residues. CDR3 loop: CASSPQGSGYTF. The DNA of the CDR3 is TGTGCCAGCAGCCCCCAGGGAAGCGGCTACACCTTC.

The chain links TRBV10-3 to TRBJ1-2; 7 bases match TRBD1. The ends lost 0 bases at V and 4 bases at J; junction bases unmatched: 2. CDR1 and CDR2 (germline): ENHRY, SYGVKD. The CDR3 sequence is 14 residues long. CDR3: CAISESRDSYGYTF. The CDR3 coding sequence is TGTGCCATCAGTGAGTCGAGGGACAGCTATGGCTACACCTTC.

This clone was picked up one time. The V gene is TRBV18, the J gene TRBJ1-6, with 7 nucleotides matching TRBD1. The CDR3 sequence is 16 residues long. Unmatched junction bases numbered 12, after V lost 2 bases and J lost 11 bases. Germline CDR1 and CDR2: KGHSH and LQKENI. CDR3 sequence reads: CASSPGEALGGPPLHF. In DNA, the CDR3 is TGTGCCAGCTCACCAGGGGAGGCCCTAGGGGGCCCACCCCTCCACTTT. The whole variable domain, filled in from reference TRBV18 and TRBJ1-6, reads NAGVMQNPRHLVRRRGQEARLRCSPMKGHSHVYWYRQLPEEGLKFMVYLQKENIIDESGMPKERFSAEFPKEGPSILRIQQVVRGDSAAYFCASSPGEALGGPPLHFGNGTRLTVT.

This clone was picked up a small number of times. The CDR3 region has the DNA TGTGCCAGCAATCAGGGACTCGAAGCTTTCTTT. Translated: CASNQGLEAFF. This sequence joins TRBV27 and TRBJ1-1; the D gene is possibly TRBD1 (5 bases). V was trimmed by 7 bases and J by 8 bases, leaving 11 bases between them. Germline CDR1 is MNHEY and CDR2 is SMNVEV (reference sequence). The CDR3 length is 11 residues.

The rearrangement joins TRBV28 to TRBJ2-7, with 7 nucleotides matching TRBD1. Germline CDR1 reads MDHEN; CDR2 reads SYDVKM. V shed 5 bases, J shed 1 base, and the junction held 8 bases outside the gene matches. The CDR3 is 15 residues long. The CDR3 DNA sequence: TGTGCCAGCAGTCCCTTAGACAGGGATTCCTACGAGCAGTACTTC. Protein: CASSPLDRDSYEQYF.

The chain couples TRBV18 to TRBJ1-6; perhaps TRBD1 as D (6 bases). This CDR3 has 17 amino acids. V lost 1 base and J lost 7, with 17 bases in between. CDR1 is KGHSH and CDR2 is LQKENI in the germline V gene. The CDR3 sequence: CASSPLPQGRENSPLHF. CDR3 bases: TGTGCCAGCTCACCACTTCCGCAGGGGAGAGAGAATTCACCCCTCCACTTT.

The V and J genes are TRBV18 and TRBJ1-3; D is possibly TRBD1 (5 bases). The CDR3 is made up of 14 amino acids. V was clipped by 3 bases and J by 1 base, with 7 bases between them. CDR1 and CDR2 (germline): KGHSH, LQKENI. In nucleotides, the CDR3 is TGTGCCAGCTCACCTCAGGGTTCTGGAAACACCATATATTTT. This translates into CASSPQGSGNTIYF.

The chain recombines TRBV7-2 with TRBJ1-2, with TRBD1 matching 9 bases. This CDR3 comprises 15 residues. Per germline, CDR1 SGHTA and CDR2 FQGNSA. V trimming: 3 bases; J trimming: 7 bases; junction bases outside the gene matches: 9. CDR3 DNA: TGTGCCAGCAGCTTGCTGACCGGGACAGGGACTGGCTACACCTTC. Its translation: CASSLLTGTGTGYTF.

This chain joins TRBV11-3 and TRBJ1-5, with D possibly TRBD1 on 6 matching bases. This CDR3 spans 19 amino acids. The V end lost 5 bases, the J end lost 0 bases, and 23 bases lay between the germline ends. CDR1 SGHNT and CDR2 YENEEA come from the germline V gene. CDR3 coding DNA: TGTGCCAGCAGCCTCAGACAGGCAGCCTTCACCTATAGCAATCAGCCCCAGCATTTT. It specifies CASSLRQAAFTYSNQPQHF.

CDR3 DNA sequence: TGTGCCAGCAGTTTAACAACAGGGTGGGGCTACACCTTC. Protein sequence: CASSLTTGWGYTF. The chain employs TRBV28 and TRBJ1-2, with D possibly matching TRBD1 (6 bases). In germline, CDR1 is MDHEN, CDR2 SYDVKM. V lost 2 bases and J 8 bases, leaving 12 bases between the germline ends. This CDR3 has 13 residues.

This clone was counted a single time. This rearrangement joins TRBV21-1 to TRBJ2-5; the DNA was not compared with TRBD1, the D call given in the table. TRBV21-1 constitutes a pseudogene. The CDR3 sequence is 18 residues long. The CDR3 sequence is CASIQTNRGQGIRETQYF. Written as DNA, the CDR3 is TGTGCCAGTATACAAACGAATAGGGGACAGGGGATTCGGGAGACCCAGTACTTC.

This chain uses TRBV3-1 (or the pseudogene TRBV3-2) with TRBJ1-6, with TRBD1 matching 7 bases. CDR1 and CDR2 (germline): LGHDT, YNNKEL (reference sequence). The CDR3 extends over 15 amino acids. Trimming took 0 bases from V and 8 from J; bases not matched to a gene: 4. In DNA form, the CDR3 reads TGTGCCAGCAGCCAAGACAGGGGGTTGGATTCACCCCTCCACTTT. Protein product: CASSQDRGLDSPLHF.

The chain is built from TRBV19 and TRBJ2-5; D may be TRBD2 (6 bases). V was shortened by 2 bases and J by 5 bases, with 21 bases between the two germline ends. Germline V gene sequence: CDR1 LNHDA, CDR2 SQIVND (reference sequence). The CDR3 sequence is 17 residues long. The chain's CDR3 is CASSIPGASELGETQYF. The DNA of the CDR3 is TGTGCCAGTAGTATACCCGGGGCTAGCGAGCTCGGGGAGACCCAGTACTTC.

This CDR3 is CASSLDGHGALHF. In nucleotides, the CDR3 is TGTGCCAGCAGCTTAGATGGGCACGGGGCCCTCCACTTT. The chain has TRBV11-2 and TRBJ1-6; D unresolved. V dropped 0 bases and J dropped 14 bases, with 11 bases sitting between them. The CDR3 covers 13 residues. CDR1 is SGHAT and CDR2 is FQNNGV in the germline V gene.

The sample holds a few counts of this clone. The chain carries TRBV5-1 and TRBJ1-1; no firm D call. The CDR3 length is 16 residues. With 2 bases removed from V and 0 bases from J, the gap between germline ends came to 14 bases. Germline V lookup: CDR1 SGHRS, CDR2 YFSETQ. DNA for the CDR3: TGCGCCAGCAGCTTCACCCAGGCCTCTATGAACACTGAAGCTTTCTTT. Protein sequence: CASSFTQASMNTEAFF.

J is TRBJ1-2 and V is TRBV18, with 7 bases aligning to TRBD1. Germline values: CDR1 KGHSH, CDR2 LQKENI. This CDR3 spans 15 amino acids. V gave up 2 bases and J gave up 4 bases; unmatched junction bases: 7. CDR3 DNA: TGTGCCAGCTCACCAGGGACAGCCTTTTCCTATGGCTACACCTTC. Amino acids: CASSPGTAFSYGYTF.

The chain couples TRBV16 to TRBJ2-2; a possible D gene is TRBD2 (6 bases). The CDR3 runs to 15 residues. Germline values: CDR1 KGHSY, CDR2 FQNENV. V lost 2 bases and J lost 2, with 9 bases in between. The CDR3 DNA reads TGTGCCAGCAGCCAAAGGAGGGCCAACACCGGGGAGCTGTTTTTT. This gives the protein CASSQRRANTGELFF.

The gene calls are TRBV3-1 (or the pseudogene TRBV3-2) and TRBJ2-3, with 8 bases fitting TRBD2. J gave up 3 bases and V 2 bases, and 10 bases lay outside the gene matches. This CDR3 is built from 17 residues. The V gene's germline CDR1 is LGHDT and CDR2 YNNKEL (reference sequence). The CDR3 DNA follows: TGTGCCAGCAGCCAATCGACTAGCGTTTCTAGGACAGATACGCAGTATTTT. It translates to CASSQSTSVSRTDTQYF.

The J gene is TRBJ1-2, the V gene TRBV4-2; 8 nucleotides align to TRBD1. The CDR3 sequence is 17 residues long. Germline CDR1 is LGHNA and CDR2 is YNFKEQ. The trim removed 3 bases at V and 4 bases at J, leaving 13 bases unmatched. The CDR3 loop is CASSQEYSGQVAYGYTF. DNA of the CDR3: TGTGCCAGCAGCCAGGAATACTCGGGACAGGTGGCCTATGGCTACACCTTC.